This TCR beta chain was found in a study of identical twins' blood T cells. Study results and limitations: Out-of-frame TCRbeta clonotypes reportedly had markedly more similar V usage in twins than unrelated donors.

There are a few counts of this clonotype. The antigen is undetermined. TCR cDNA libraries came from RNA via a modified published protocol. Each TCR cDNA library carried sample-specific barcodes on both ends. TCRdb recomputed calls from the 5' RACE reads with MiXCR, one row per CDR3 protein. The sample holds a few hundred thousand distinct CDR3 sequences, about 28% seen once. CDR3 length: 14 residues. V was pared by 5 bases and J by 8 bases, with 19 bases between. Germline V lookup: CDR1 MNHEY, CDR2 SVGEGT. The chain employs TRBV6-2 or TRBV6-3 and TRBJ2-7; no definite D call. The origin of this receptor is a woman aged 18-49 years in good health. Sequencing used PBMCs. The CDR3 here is CASSISLSAYKQYF. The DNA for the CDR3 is TGTGCCAGCAGTATAAGCCTCAGCGCTTACAAGCAGTACTTC.